These 22 T cell receptor beta chains were all obtained from the same sample, sequenced in a study of cytomegalovirus exposure and HLA in healthy donors (dated by TCRdb to between 2016 and 2019). Receptors were amplified or captured by the immunoSEQ multiplex PCR assay. The multiplex PCR relied on a mix of 60 forward primers for TCR Vbeta segments and 13 reverse primers for TCR Jbeta segments. TCRdb retrieved this table from immuneACCESS and kept in-frame rearrangements only. Not all clones are present; in checked studies, unresolved V genes account for under half, and no reason is known for the remainder. The sample includes about 280,000 clones, with 80% to 90% observed a single time. The ten largest clonotypes hold roughly 2.3% of the sample. The sequencing sample was made of PBMCs. Receptor source: a young woman in good health and CMV-seronegative.

The chain carries TRBV21-1 and TRBJ2-1; TRBD2, as called in the table, went unchecked against the DNA. TRBV21-1 is marked as a pseudogene. This CDR3 is built from 16 residues. The CDR3 region has the DNA TGTGCCAGCAGCAAAGACCGGGACTATACTTACAATGAGCAGTTCTTC. Amino acids: CASSKDRDYTYNEQFF.

The chain links TRBV5-4 to TRBJ2-1; D perhaps matches TRBD1 (5 bases). Per germline, CDR1 SGHNT and CDR2 YYREEE (reference sequence). The CDR3 has 15 residues. Trimming stripped 0 bases from V and 4 bases from J, with 11 bases between. In DNA form, the CDR3 reads TGTGCCAGCAGCTTGGCCTTTAGGGGATACAATGAGCAGTTCTTC. This sequence encodes CASSLAFRGYNEQFF.

The rearrangement links TRBV5-6 to TRBJ1-1; the D is unclear. Germline CDR1 is SGHDT and CDR2 is YYEEEE. V was clipped by 4 bases and J by 0 bases, with 10 bases between them. This CDR3 region has 14 residues. The CDR3: CASSPGMLNTEAFF. The CDR3 DNA follows: TGTGCCAGCAGCCCCGGGATGCTGAACACTGAAGCTTTCTTT. Full variable domain (remainder filled in from reference TRBV5-6 and TRBJ1-1): DAGVTQSPTHLIKTRGQQVTLRCSPKSGHDTVSWYQQALGQGPQFIFQYYEEEERQRGNFPDRFSGHQFPNYSSELNVNALLLGDSALYLCASSPGMLNTEAFFGQGTRLTVV.

This sequence joins TRBV6-5 and TRBJ2-2, with TRBD1 as a possible D gene (6 bases). Trimming removed 5 bases at V and 6 bases at J, with 13 bases between. Germline V gene sequence: CDR1 MNHEY, CDR2 SVGAGI. CDR3 length: 14 amino acids. CDR3 DNA sequence: TGTGCCAGCAGTCAACAACAGGGCGCCGGGGAGCTGTTTTTT. Amino acids: CASSQQQGAGELFF.

With respect to this clone: Different DNA sequences within this sample yield the same CDR3. V gene TRBV9 combines with J gene TRBJ2-7; D is unresolved. The CDR3 has 14 amino acids. Deletions cut 0 bases from V and 0 bases from J, with 7 bases between. Germline CDR1 and CDR2: SGDLS and YYNGEE. CDR3 in DNA: TGTGCCAGCAGCGTAGGAGGCAGCTCCTACGAGCAGTACTTC. As protein: CASSVGGSSYEQYF.

The chain employs TRBV27 and TRBJ1-1; 7 nucleotides match TRBD1. This CDR3 spans 11 amino acids. With V trimmed by 6 bases and J by 8 bases, 3 bases remained unmatched. From germline, CDR1 is MNHEY and CDR2 SMNVEV (reference sequence). In DNA, the CDR3 is TGTGCCAGCAGGACAGGGAAGGAAGCTTTCTTT. Residues: CASRTGKEAFF.

This clone was seen more than once but under ten times. CDR3 in amino acids: CASSLGSPVRNEQFF. CDR3 nucleotides: TGTGCCAGCAGTCTTGGCTCCCCTGTCCGCAATGAGCAGTTCTTC. The J gene is TRBJ2-1, the V gene TRBV6-5, with D uncertain. Trimming stripped 5 bases from V and 6 bases from J, with 17 bases between. The CDR3 totals 15 residues. Per germline, CDR1 MNHEY and CDR2 SVGAGI.

The chain links TRBV14 to TRBJ2-1; TRBD1 agrees at 8 bases. The V gene's germline CDR1 is SGHDN and CDR2 FVKESK. The J segment lost 2 bases and the V segment lost 0 bases, leaving 3 bases of the junction unmatched. The CDR3 spans 16 residues. The CDR3 sequence is CASSQDGGQAYNEQFF. The CDR3 DNA follows: TGTGCCAGCAGCCAAGATGGGGGACAGGCCTACAATGAGCAGTTCTTC.

This chain connects TRBV11-2 to TRBJ1-1, with a possible D match to TRBD1 (5 bases). Germline V gene sequence: CDR1 SGHAT, CDR2 FQNNGV. This CDR3 has 12 residues. Trimming stripped 3 bases from V and 8 bases from J, with 10 bases between. As DNA, the CDR3 is TGTGCCAGCAGCTTCGCGGGACGGGAAGCTTTCTTT. Amino acid sequence: CASSFAGREAFF.

This clone was found once. This chain links TRBV2 with TRBJ2-1, with TRBD1 identical over 8 bases. Germline CDR1 is SNHLY and CDR2 is FYNNEI. There are 15 residues in the CDR3. V shed 11 bases, J shed 3 bases, and the junction held 12 bases outside the gene matches. CDR3 protein: CAVRSGTGYYNEQFF. The CDR3 DNA reads TGTGCCGTCCGTTCCGGGACAGGCTACTACAATGAGCAGTTCTTC.

The chain recombines TRBV9 with TRBJ2-7, with 9 bases that match TRBD2. V gave up 0 bases and J gave up 4 bases; unmatched junction bases: 8. CDR1 SGDLS and CDR2 YYNGEE come from the germline V gene. The CDR3 has 16 amino acids. CDR3 region: CASSVASRGGEYEQYF. In DNA, the CDR3 is TGTGCCAGCAGCGTAGCGTCGCGGGGGGGCGAGTACGAGCAGTACTTC.

This clone was seen only once. J is TRBJ2-1 and V is TRBV10-3; 7 bases fit TRBD1. The germline CDR1 and CDR2 sequences are ENHRY and SYGVKD. V gave up 6 bases and J gave up 10 bases; unmatched junction bases: 6. The CDR3 contains 12 residues. CDR3 residues: CAIRTTGAEQFF. In DNA, the CDR3 is TGTGCCATCAGAACCACAGGGGCCGAGCAGTTCTTC.

V is TRBV9 and J is TRBJ1-1, with 10 bases matching TRBD1. There are 14 residues in the CDR3. Per the germline V gene, CDR1 is SGDLS and CDR2 is YYNGEE. The ends lost 3 bases at V and 10 bases at J; junction bases unmatched: 9. The chain's CDR3 is CASSDTSRDRGAFF. CDR3 bases: TGTGCCAGCAGCGATACGTCCCGGGACAGGGGAGCTTTCTTT. Variable domain in full (rest from reference TRBV9 and TRBJ1-1): DSGVTQTPKHLITATGQRVTLRCSPRSGDLSVYWYQQSLDQGLQFLIQYYNGEERAKGNILERFSAQQFPDLHSELNLSSLELGDSALYFCASSDTSRDRGAFFGQGTRLTVV.

The chain uses TRBV9 and TRBJ2-4; a weak D match, TRBD2 (6 bases). The CDR3 length is 15 residues. Germline lookup yields CDR1 SGDLS and CDR2 YYNGEE. The V end lost 3 bases, the J end lost 2 bases, and 12 bases lay between the germline ends. DNA for the CDR3: TGTGCCAGCAGCGAGGGAGGAGAGACCAAAAACATTCAGTACTTC. Translating gives CASSEGGETKNIQYF.

This chain links TRBV10-3 with TRBJ2-5; D possibly corresponds to TRBD2 (6 bases). The J call is in doubt because the DNA end fits TRBJ2-7 better. The germline V gene encodes CDR1 ENHRY and CDR2 SYGVKD. The CDR3 runs 13 residues. The CDR3 DNA reads as TGTGCCATCATGGGGACTGCTACCTACGAGCAGTACTTC. Translation: CAIMGTATYEQYF.

This clone is a singleton in its sample. The chain links TRBV5-1 to TRBJ2-6; 7 bases match TRBD1. V dropped 0 bases and J dropped 0; count of bases not matched to a gene: 6. This CDR3 has 18 residues. Germline V gene data show CDR1 as SGHRS and CDR2 as YFSETQ. This chain's CDR3 is CASSLALRQGSGANVLTF. The DNA of the CDR3 is TGCGCCAGCAGCTTGGCCCTGCGACAGGGCTCTGGGGCCAACGTCCTGACTTTC.

This clone came up once. The gene calls are TRBV25-1 and TRBJ1-1; tentatively, D is TRBD1 (5 bases). CDR3 length: 18 amino acids. Looked up from germline, CDR1 is MGHDK and CDR2 is SYGVNS. V lost 3 bases, J lost 2 bases, and 22 bases lay in between. The CDR3 protein is CASSEGGEGPWENTEAFF. As DNA, the CDR3 is TGTGCCAGCAGTGAGGGGGGGGAGGGCCCGTGGGAAAACACTGAAGCTTTCTTT.

The rearrangement uses TRBV9 and TRBJ2-5; 8 bases align to TRBD2. J gave up 5 bases and V 4 bases, and 10 bases lay outside the gene matches. The CDR3 has 15 amino acids. Germline CDR1 reads SGDLS; CDR2 reads YYNGEE. The CDR3 spells CASSPSGGPLETQYF. DNA for the CDR3: TGTGCCAGCAGCCCCTCGGGGGGGCCTCTGGAGACCCAGTACTTC.

This clone appeared a few times. The chain links TRBV2 to TRBJ2-5; unclear D gene. The J call could be wrong; TRBJ2-7 is a better fit for the DNA end. CDR1 and CDR2 from the germline V gene are SNHLY and FYNNEI. The CDR3 covers 11 residues. CDR3 sequence reads: CASSDSYEQYF. CDR3 DNA: TGTGCCAGCAGTGATTCCTACGAGCAGTACTTC.

The chain is built from TRBV6-5 and TRBJ1-1, with D perhaps matching TRBD1 (6 bases). With 5 bases removed from V and 3 bases from J, the gap between germline ends came to 13 bases. CDR1 and CDR2 from the germline V gene are MNHEY and SVGAGI. This CDR3 is 14 amino acids long. The CDR3, as DNA: TGTGCCAGCAGTCGTGGACAGTTCTACACTGAAGCTTTCTTT. Its translation is CASSRGQFYTEAFF.

The chain is built from TRBV6-5 and TRBJ1-5, with D perhaps matching TRBD1 (5 bases). Trimming took off 6 bases at V and 5 bases at J, with 11 bases between the two ends. Germline CDR1 MNHEY, CDR2 SVGAGI. There are 13 residues in the CDR3. The CDR3 DNA is TGTGCCAGCAGCCGCGGGACTGATCAGCCCCAGCATTTT. Translated: CASSRGTDQPQHF.

There are a few counts of this clone. The genes are TRBV7-6 and TRBJ1-4, with D tentatively TRBD1 (6 bases). CDR3 size: 15 residues. The V and J ends lost 1 base and 5 bases respectively, with 11 bases between them. Germline V gives CDR1 SGHVS, CDR2 FNYEAQ. The CDR3 DNA reads TGTGCCAGCAGCTTAGAGCCAGGGGACAATGAAAAACTGTTTTTT. This codes for CASSLEPGDNEKLFF.